The clone carrying this T cell receptor (beta chain) was counted only a few times. Its antigen remains unidentified. The sample comes from a study of response to subunit inactivated influenza vaccine. Overall study results and limits: Each seasonal influenza vaccination, the authors suggested, recruits few new T cells.

Each CDR3 protein is one row after TCRdb ran MiXCR on the RT-PCR reads. The sample gives 500,000 to 750,000 distinct CDR3 sequences, approximately 15% of which show up once; 11% is in the top ten. Sequencing used PBMCs from blood, obtained 11 to 12 days after vaccination. The TCR was taken from a man over 45 who received an inactivated influenza vaccine.

Written as DNA, the CDR3 is TGTGCCAGCAGCTCGGTCGGGACCCACGAGCAGTACTTC. This codes for CASSSVGTHEQYF. The rearrangement links TRBV5-6 to TRBJ2-7; tentatively, D is TRBD1 or TRBD2 (5 bases each). The CDR3 runs to 13 residues. The V gene's germline CDR1 is SGHDT and CDR2 YYEEEE. Trimming took off 3 bases at V and 5 bases at J, with 12 bases between the two ends.